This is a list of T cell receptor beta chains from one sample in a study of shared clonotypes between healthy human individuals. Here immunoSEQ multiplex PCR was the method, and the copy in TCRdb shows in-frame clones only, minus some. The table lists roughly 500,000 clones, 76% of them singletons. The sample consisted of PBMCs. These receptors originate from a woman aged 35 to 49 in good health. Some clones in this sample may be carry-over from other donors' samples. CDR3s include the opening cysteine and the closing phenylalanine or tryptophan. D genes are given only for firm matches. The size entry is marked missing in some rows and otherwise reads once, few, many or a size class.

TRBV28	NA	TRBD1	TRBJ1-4	TGTGCCAGCAGTTCCGACAGGGGGCAAGTAGAAAAACTGTTTTTT	CASSSDRGQVEKLFF
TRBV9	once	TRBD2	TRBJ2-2	TGTGCCAGCAGCTTACGAAATCTAGCGGGAGGGCCCGGGGAGCTGTTTTTT	CASSLRNLAGGPGELFF
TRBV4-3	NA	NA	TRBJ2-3	TGCGCCAGCAGCCTCCAAGAACCAACAGATACGCAGTATTTT	CASSLQEPTDTQYF
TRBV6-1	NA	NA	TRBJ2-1	TGTGCCACCACCCGTGATGGCGGCATCAATGAGCAGTTCTTC	CATTRDGGINEQFF
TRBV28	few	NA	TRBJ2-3	TGTGCCAGCAGTGAATACAGGGTAGATACGCAGTATTTT	CASSEYRVDTQYF
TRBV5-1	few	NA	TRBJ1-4	TGCGCCAGCAGCTTGACAGCAACTAATGAAAAACTGTTTTTT	CASSLTATNEKLFF
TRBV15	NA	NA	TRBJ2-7	TGTGCCACCAGCAGAGAACGCAGGGGCTACGAGCAGTACTTC	CATSRERRGYEQYF
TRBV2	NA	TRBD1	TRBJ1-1	TGTGCCAGCAGTTCCGACAGGGCTTCATACACTGAAGCTTTCTTT	CASSSDRASYTEAFF
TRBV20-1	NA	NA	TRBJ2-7	TGCAGTGCCTCGGACGGCTACGAGCAGTACTTC	CSASDGYEQYF
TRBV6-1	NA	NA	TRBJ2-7	TGTGCCAGCAGTGAAGCGGGGGACCTATACGAGCAGTACTTC	CASSEAGDLYEQYF
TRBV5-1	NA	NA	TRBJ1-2	TGCGCCAGCAGCTTGGCCGTAGGGAGCTATGGCTACACCTTC	CASSLAVGSYGYTF
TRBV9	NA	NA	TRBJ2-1	TGTGCCAGCAGGCCCCTAAGCTCCTACAATGAGCAGTTCTTC	CASRPLSSYNEQFF
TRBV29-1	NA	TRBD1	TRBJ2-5	TGCAGCGTCCAGAAGACAGGGGTGGGAGAGACCCAGTACTTC	CSVQKTGVGETQYF
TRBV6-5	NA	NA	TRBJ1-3	TGTGCCAGCAGTTACGGCAGGACCAGAGGAAACACCATATATTTT	CASSYGRTRGNTIYF
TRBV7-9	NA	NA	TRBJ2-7	TGTGCCAGCAGCTTATATGAGGGATACGAGCAGTACTTC	CASSLYEGYEQYF
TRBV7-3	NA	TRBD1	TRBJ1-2	TGTGCCAGCAGCCCACAGGGGGTCTTTAACTATGGCTACACCTTC	CASSPQGVFNYGYTF
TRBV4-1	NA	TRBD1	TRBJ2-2	TGCGCCAGCAGCCTAGCGACGGGACAGGACAACACCGGGGAGCTGTTTTTT	CASSLATGQDNTGELFF
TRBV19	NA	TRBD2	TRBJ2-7	TGTGCCAGTAGTGAGGGACTAGCGGTATTCTACGAGCAGTACTTC	CASSEGLAVFYEQYF
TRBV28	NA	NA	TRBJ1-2	TGTGCCAGCAGTTTGATGGACAACTATGGCTACACCTTC	CASSLMDNYGYTF
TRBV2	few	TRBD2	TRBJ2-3	TGTGCCAGCAGTGAACTAGCGGGAGGGCCCGAGTATTTT	CASSELAGGPEYF
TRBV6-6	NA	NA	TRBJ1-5	TGTGCCAGCAGTTACTCGAGGGTTAGCAATCAGCCCCAGCATTTT	CASSYSRVSNQPQHF
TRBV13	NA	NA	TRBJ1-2	TGCGCCAGCAGCCAAGAACGAAGGGGCAGGGGCTACACCTTC	CASSQERRGRGYTF
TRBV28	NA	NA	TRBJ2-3	TGTGCCAGCAGTTTTGTTCAGCGGTACACAGATACGCAGTATTTT	CASSFVQRYTDTQYF
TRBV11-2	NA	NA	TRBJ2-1	TGTGCCAGCAGCCTCGGGGCTTACAATGAGCAGTTCTTC	CASSLGAYNEQFF
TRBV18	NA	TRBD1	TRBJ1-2	TGTGCCAGCTCACCAACGACAGGGCTTAATGGCTACACCTTC	CASSPTTGLNGYTF
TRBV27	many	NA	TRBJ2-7	TGTGCCAGCAGTTTACAAGTCGCTGGACGGTCCTACTTC	CASSLQVAGRSYF
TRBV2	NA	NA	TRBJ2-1	TGTGCCAGCAGTGAAGGGATGCCCTCCTACAATGAGCAGTTCTTC	CASSEGMPSYNEQFF
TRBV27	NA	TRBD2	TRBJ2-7	TGTGCCAGCAGTCCCCGGGAGGGGGACGAGCAGTACTTC	CASSPREGDEQYF
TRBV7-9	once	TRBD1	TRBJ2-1	TGTGCCAGCAGCTCCGACCCGGGACAGGGGTACAATGAGCAGTTCTTC	CASSSDPGQGYNEQFF